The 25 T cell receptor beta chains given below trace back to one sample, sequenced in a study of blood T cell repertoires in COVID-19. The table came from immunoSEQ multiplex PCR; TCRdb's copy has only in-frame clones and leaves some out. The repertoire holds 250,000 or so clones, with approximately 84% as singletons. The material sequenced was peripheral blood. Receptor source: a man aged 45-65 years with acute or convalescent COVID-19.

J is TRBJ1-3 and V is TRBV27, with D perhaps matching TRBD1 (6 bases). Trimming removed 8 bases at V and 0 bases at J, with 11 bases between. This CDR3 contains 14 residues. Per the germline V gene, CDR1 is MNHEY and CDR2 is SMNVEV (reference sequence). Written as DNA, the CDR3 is TGTGCCAGCGGACAGAGCTACTCTGGAAACACCATATATTTT. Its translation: CASGQSYSGNTIYF.

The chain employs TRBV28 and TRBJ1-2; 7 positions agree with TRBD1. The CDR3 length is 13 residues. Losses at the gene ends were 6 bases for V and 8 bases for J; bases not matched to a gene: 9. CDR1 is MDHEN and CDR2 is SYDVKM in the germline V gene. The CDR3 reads CASRRDRVGGYTF. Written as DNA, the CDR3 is TGTGCCAGCAGACGAGACAGGGTGGGAGGCTACACCTTC.

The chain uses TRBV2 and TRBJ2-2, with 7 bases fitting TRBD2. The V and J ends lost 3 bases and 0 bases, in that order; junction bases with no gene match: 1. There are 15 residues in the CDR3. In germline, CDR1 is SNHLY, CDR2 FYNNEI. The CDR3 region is CASSEAGANTGELFF. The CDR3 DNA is TGTGCCAGCAGTGAGGCGGGAGCGAACACCGGGGAGCTGTTTTTT.

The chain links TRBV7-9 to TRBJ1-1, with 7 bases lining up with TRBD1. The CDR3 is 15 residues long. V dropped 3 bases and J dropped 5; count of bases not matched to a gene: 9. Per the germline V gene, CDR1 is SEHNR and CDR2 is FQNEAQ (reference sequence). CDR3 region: CASSLAPRGKTEAFF. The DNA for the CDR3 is TGTGCCAGCAGCTTGGCTCCCAGGGGGAAGACTGAAGCTTTCTTT.

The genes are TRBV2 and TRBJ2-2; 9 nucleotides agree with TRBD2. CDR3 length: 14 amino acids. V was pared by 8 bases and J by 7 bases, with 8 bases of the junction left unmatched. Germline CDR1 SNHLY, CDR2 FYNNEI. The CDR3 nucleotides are TGTGCCAGCGTGGCTAGCGGGGAGGACGGGGAGCTGTTTTTT. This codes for CASVASGEDGELFF.

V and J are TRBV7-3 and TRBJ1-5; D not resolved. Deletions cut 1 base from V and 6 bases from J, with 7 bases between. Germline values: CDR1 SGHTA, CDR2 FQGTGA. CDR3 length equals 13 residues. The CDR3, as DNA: TGTGCCAGCAGCTTAAACCGCGTTCAGCCCCAGCATTTT. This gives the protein CASSLNRVQPQHF.

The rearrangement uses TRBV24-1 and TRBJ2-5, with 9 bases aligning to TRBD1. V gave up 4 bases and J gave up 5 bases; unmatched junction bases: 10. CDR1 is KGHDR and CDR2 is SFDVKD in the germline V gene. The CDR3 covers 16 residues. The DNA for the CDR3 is TGTGCCACCAGTGACCCGCCGGGACAGGGTGTGGAGACCCAGTACTTC. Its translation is CATSDPPGQGVETQYF.

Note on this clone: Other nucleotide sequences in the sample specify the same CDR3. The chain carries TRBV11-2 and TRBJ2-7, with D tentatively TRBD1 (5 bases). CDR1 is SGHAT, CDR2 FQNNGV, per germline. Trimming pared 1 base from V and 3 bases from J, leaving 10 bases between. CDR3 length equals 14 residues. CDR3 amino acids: CASSLAPDSYEQYF. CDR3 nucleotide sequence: TGTGCCAGCAGCTTAGCACCCGACAGCTACGAGCAGTACTTC.

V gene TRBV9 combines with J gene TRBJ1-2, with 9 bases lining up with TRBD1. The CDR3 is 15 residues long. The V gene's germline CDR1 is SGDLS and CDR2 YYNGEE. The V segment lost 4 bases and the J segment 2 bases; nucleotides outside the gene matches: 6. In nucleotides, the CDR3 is TGTGCCAGCAGCCTCACTGGGACAGGGAACTATGGCTACACCTTC. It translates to CASSLTGTGNYGYTF.

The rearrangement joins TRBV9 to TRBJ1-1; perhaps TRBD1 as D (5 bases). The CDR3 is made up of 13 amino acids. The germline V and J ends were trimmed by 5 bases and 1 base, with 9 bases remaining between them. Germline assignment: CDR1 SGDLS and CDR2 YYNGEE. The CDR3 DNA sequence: TGTGCCAGCAGGCGCAGGGAGAACACTGAAGCTTTCTTT. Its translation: CASRRRENTEAFF.

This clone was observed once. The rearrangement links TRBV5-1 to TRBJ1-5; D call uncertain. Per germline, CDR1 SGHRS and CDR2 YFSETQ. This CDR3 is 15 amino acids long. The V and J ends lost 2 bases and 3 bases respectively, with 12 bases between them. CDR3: CASSLSGHYNQPQHF. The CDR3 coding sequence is TGCGCCAGCAGCTTATCAGGTCATTACAATCAGCCCCAGCATTTT.

The CDR3 nucleotides read TGTGCCAGTAGTAAGGTCGGAGGACAGGGGATTTATGGCTACACCTTC. Protein sequence: CASSKVGGQGIYGYTF. This sequence joins TRBV19 and TRBJ1-2, with TRBD1 matching 9 bases. This CDR3 contains 16 residues. V shed 4 bases and J 5 bases; nucleotides not matched to a gene: 11. Germline CDR1 is LNHDA and CDR2 is SQIVND (reference sequence).

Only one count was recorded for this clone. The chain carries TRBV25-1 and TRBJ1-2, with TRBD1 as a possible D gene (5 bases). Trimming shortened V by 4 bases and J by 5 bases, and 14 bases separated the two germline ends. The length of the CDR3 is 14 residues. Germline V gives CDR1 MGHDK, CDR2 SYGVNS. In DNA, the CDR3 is TGTGCCAGCAGTGTTGGTGGGGCTCTTTATGGCTACACCTTC. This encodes CASSVGGALYGYTF.

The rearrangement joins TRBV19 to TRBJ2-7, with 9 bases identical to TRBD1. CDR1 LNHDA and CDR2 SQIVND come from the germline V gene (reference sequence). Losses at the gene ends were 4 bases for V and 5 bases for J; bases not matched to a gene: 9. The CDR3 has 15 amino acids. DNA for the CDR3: TGTGCCAGTAGTAGCCATCCACAGGGGGCGGACGAGCAGTACTTC. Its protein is CASSSHPQGADEQYF.

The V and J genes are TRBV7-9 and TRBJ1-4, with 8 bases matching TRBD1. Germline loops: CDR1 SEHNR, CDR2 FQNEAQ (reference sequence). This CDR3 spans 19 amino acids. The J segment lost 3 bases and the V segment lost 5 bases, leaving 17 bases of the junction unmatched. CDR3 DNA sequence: TGTGCCAGCAGCGCCGACCTTTTGACAGGGGTGTCGGCTAATGAAAAACTGTTTTTT. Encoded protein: CASSADLLTGVSANEKLFF.

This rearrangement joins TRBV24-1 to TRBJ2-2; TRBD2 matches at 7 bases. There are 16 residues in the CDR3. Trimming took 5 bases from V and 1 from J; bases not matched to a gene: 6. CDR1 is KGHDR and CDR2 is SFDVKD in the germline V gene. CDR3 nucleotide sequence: TGTGCCACCAGTGGGAGGTTAGCGGGGAACACCGGGGAGCTGTTTTTT. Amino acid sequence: CATSGRLAGNTGELFF.

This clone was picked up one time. The CDR3 loop reads CASSLQGGQVISPLHF. The CDR3 DNA reads as TGTGCCAGCAGTTTACAGGGAGGACAAGTAATTTCACCCCTCCACTTT. The chain combines TRBV27 with TRBJ1-6; TRBD1 might be the D (5 bases). CDR1 and CDR2 (germline): MNHEY, SMNVEV (reference sequence). This CDR3 is 16 amino acids long. With 2 bases removed from V and 9 bases from J, the gap between germline ends came to 17 bases.

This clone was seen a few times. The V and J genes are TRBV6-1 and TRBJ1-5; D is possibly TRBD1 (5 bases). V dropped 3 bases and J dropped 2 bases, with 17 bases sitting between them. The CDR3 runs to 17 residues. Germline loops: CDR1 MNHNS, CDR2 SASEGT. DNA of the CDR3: TGTGCCAGCAGTGATATATTTGAGACAGCAGGCAATCAGCCCCAGCATTTT. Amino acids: CASSDIFETAGNQPQHF.

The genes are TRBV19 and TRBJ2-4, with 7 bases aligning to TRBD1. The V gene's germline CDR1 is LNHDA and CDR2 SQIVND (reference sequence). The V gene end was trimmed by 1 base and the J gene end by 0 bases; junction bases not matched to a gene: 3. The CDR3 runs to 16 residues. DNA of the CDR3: TGTGCCAGTAGTATAGCCTACAGGGGAGCCAAAAACATTCAGTACTTC. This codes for CASSIAYRGAKNIQYF.

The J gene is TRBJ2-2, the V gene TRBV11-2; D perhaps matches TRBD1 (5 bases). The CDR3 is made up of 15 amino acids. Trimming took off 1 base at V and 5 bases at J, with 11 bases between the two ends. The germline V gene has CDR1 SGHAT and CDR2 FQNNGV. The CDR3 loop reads CASSLVTGSTGELFF. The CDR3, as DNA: TGTGCCAGCAGCTTAGTAACAGGTTCAACCGGGGAGCTGTTTTTT.

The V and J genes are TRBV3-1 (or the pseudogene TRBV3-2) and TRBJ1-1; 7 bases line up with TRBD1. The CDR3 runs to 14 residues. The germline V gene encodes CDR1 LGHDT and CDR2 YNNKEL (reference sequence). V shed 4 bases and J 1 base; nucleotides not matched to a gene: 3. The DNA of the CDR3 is TGTGCCAGCAGCCCCAGGGACAGGAACACTGAAGCTTTCTTT. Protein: CASSPRDRNTEAFF.

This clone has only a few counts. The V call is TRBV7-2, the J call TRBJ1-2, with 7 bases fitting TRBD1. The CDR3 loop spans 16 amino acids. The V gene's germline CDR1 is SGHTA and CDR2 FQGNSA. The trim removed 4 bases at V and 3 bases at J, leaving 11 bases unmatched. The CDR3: CASSSPPGTADYGYTF. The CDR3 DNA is TGTGCCAGCAGCTCGCCCCCCGGGACAGCCGACTATGGCTACACCTTC. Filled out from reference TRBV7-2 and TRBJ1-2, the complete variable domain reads GAGVSQSPSNKVTEKGKDVELRCDPISGHTALYWYRQSLGQGLEFLIYFQGNSAPDKSGLPSDRFSAERTGGSVSTLTIQRTQQEDSAVYLCASSSPPGTADYGYTFGSGTRLTVV.

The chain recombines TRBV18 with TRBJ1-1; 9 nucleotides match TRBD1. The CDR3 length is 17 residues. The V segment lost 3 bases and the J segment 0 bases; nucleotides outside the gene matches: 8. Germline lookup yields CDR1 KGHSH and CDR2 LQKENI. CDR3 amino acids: CASSPTTGTGMNTEAFF. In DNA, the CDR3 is TGTGCCAGCTCACCTACAACCGGGACAGGGATGAACACTGAAGCTTTCTTT.

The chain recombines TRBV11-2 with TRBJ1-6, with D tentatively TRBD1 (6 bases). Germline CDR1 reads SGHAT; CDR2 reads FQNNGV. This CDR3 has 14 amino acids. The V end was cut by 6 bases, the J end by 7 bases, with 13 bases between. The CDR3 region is CASRPGGQNSPLHF. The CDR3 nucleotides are TGTGCCAGCAGACCGGGGGGCCAGAATTCACCCCTCCACTTT.

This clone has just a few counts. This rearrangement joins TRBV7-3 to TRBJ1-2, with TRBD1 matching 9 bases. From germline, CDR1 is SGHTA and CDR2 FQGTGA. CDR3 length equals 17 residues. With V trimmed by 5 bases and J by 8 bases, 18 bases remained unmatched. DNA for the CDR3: TGTGCCAGCAGCATTCAAAGTCCCGGGACAGGGATTGGGGGCTACACCTTC. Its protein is CASSIQSPGTGIGGYTF.